The next 20 T cell receptor beta chains were all read from a single sample in a study of graft-versus-host responses after intestinal transplantation. TCRdb keeps only in-frame clones here, not all; method: immunoSEQ multiplex PCR. The data show some 100,000 clones, over 75% seen once. These TCRs are of unknown antigen specificity. The sample here was unstimulated CD4+ T cells sorted from spleen or lymph node cells, taken before transplant. These receptors were obtained from a human donor who was the organ donor for an intestinal transplant.

The V gene is TRBV18, the J gene TRBJ1-2; possibly TRBD1 for D (6 bases). The CDR3 loop spans 13 amino acids. With 5 bases removed from V and 2 bases from J, the gap between germline ends came to 9 bases. CDR1 is KGHSH, CDR2 LQKENI, per germline. CDR3 nucleotides: TGTGCCAGCTCAAGGACAGAAAACTATGGCTACACCTTC. Translation: CASSRTENYGYTF.

The chain links TRBV23-1 to TRBJ1-5; tentatively, D is TRBD1 (5 bases). TRBV23-1 is an ORF for which the function is uncertain. CDR3 size: 15 residues. Trimming took off 4 bases at V and 7 bases at J, with 17 bases between the two ends. The CDR3 bases are TGCGCCAGCAGTCCTCCGGGGCAGGGCGGACAGCCCCAGCATTTT. The encoded protein is CASSPPGQGGQPQHF.

This clone turned up a few times. This rearrangement joins TRBV22-1 to TRBJ2-6. TRBV22-1 is designated a pseudogene. The CDR3 runs 18 residues. CDR3 sequence reads: CPGRIARKEQSRANVLTF. DNA for the CDR3: TGTCCTGGGAGAATTGCACGAAAGGAACAAAGTCGGGCCAACGTCCTGACTTTC.

The chain employs TRBV7-9 and TRBJ1-6; TRBD1 matches 8 bases. The CDR3 has 18 residues. Germline loops: CDR1 SEHNR, CDR2 FQNEAQ (reference sequence). V trimming: 2 bases; J trimming: 0 bases; junction bases outside the gene matches: 6. The CDR3 loop reads CASSLKTGESSYNSPLHF. The CDR3 nucleotides read TGTGCCAGCAGCTTAAAGACAGGGGAGAGCTCCTATAATTCACCCCTCCACTTT.

This clone was observed a single time. The chain couples TRBV4-2 to TRBJ2-1; 7 bases align to TRBD2. V lost 1 base, J lost 7 bases, and 7 bases stayed unmatched. Germline V gene sequence: CDR1 LGHNA, CDR2 YNFKEQ. The CDR3 sequence is 15 residues long. This CDR3 reads CASSQVGTNSNEQFF. The CDR3 DNA sequence: TGTGCCAGCAGCCAAGTAGGGACTAATTCGAATGAGCAGTTCTTC.

This chain connects TRBV7-9 to TRBJ1-3; unclear D gene. The germline V and J ends were trimmed by 3 bases and 1 base, with 10 bases remaining between them. Germline CDR1 and CDR2: SEHNR and FQNEAQ (reference sequence). The CDR3 extends over 15 amino acids. As DNA, the CDR3 is TGTGCCAGCAGCTTTTCCGCGGGATCTGGAAACACCATATATTTT. It encodes CASSFSAGSGNTIYF.

This clone was detected only once. The chain employs TRBV7-6 and TRBJ2-5; no clear D gene. The J call is in doubt because the DNA end fits TRBJ2-7 better. This CDR3 has 15 residues. Germline V lookup: CDR1 SGHVS, CDR2 FNYEAQ. CDR3 coding DNA: TGTGCCAGCAGCTTTTCGGTAGGGCCCCCCTACGAGCAGTACTTC. Its translation is CASSFSVGPPYEQYF.

Written as DNA, the CDR3 is TGTGCCAGCTTGAGCCCAGCTAACTATGGCTACACCTTC. Translation: CASLSPANYGYTF. This chain joins TRBV6-6 and TRBJ1-2; D not certain. Trimming left V 8 bases short and J 0 bases short, with 10 bases between. CDR3 length equals 13 residues. Germline CDR1 MNHNY, CDR2 SVGAGI (reference sequence).

This sequence joins TRBV6-1 and TRBJ1-2, with 9 bases matching TRBD1. Looked up from germline, CDR1 is MNHNS and CDR2 is SASEGT. CDR3 size: 13 residues. V shed 6 bases, J shed 4 bases, and the junction held 3 bases outside the gene matches. For the CDR3, the DNA is TGTGCCAGCAGCCCGACAGGGGGCTATGGCTACACCTTC. Amino acid sequence: CASSPTGGYGYTF.

This sequence joins TRBV4-1 and TRBJ2-7; D might be TRBD2 (5 bases). Trimming took 1 base from V and 2 from J, leaving 15 bases between them. The germline CDR1 and CDR2 sequences are MGHRA and YSYEKL. The CDR3 totals 16 residues. CDR3 region: CASSQAHGGSAYEQYF. The CDR3 coding sequence is TGCGCCAGCAGCCAAGCCCACGGAGGATCGGCCTACGAGCAGTACTTC.

Here the CDR3 reads CASRRRMIGWTEAFF. CDR3 bases: TGTGCCAGCAGAAGACGGATGATCGGGTGGACTGAAGCTTTCTTT. This chain uses TRBV28 with TRBJ1-1; D is unresolved. V was pared by 6 bases and J by 5 bases, with 19 bases between. The CDR3 extends over 15 amino acids. Germline V gives CDR1 MDHEN, CDR2 SYDVKM.

The V call is TRBV5-4, the J call TRBJ1-2; D is possibly TRBD1 (5 bases). Trimming left V 0 bases short and J 1 base short, with 13 bases between. The CDR3 consists of 16 residues. Germline V lookup: CDR1 SGHNT, CDR2 YYREEE (reference sequence). The CDR3 sequence: CASSLAQGSDNYGYTF. As DNA, the CDR3 is TGTGCCAGCAGCTTGGCCCAGGGATCTGATAACTATGGCTACACCTTC.

CDR3: CASSTTGYSYGYTF. The CDR3 nucleotides read TGTGCCAGCAGTACTACAGGGTATAGCTATGGCTACACCTTC. The rearrangement uses TRBV28 and TRBJ1-2; D may be TRBD1 (6 bases). Germline lookup yields CDR1 MDHEN and CDR2 SYDVKM. V dropped 5 bases and J dropped 4 bases, with 14 bases sitting between them. The CDR3 has 14 amino acids.

The chain is built from TRBV6-5 and TRBJ2-7; the D is unclear. The germline V gene encodes CDR1 MNHEY and CDR2 SVGAGI. Trimming left V 2 bases short and J 2 bases short, with 7 bases between. This CDR3 contains 13 residues. CDR3: CASSYKATYEQYF. The CDR3, as DNA: TGTGCCAGCAGTTACAAGGCGACCTACGAGCAGTACTTC.

The chain recombines TRBV30 with TRBJ1-6, with 7 positions matching TRBD1. This CDR3 comprises 17 residues. Germline V CDR1 and CDR2: GTSNPN, SVGIG (reference sequence). Trimming took 5 bases from V and 0 from J; bases not matched to a gene: 10. The CDR3 nucleotides read TGTGCCTGGCGTACGACAGGGATGAGCTCCTATAATTCACCCCTCCACTTT. Translating it yields CAWRTTGMSSYNSPLHF.

The genes are TRBV4-1 and TRBJ1-6, with 10 bases aligning to TRBD1. Germline trimming cut 2 bases from V and 8 bases from J; bases unmatched to any gene: 6. Germline assignment: CDR1 MGHRA and CDR2 YSYEKL. The CDR3 is made up of 16 amino acids. This chain's CDR3 is CASSQRGQGRDSPLHF. CDR3 DNA: TGCGCCAGCAGCCAAAGGGGACAGGGGAGAGATTCACCCCTCCACTTT.

The rearrangement uses TRBV28 and TRBJ1-4; weak D call: TRBD1 (5 bases). CDR1 MDHEN and CDR2 SYDVKM come from the germline V gene. This CDR3 is 15 amino acids long. V was shortened by 6 bases and J by 10 bases, with 21 bases between the two germline ends. CDR3 sequence: CASRTQGGQQRKLFF. For the CDR3, the DNA is TGTGCCAGCAGGACTCAGGGAGGGCAGCAAAGAAAACTGTTTTTT. Full variable domain (rest looked up from reference TRBV28 and TRBJ1-4): DVKVTQSSRYLVKRTGEKVFLECVQDMDHENMFWYRQDPGLGLRLIYFSYDVKMKEKGDIPEGYSVSREKKERFSLILESASTNQTSMYLCASRTQGGQQRKLFFGSGTQLSVL.

CDR3 in DNA: TGTGCCAGCAGTGGGTTAAGGGACAGCAGTTATGGCTACACCTTC. Translating it yields CASSGLRDSSYGYTF. V gene TRBV2 combines with J gene TRBJ1-2; 7 nucleotides line up with TRBD1. With V trimmed by 4 bases and J by 5 bases, 10 bases remained unmatched. The CDR3 totals 15 residues. Germline V gene data show CDR1 as SNHLY and CDR2 as FYNNEI. Full variable domain (remainder filled in from reference TRBV2 and TRBJ1-2): EPEVTQTPSHQVTQMGQEVILRCVPISNHLYFYWYRQILGQKVEFLVSFYNNEISEKSEIFDDQFSVERPDGSNFTLKIRSTKLEDSAMYFCASSGLRDSSYGYTFGSGTRLTVV.

This chain uses TRBV5-1 with TRBJ2-3; 10 nucleotides align to TRBD2. V gave up 0 bases and J gave up 5 bases; unmatched junction bases: 9. This CDR3 has 17 residues. CDR1 and CDR2 (germline): SGHRS, YFSETQ. The CDR3 loop reads CASSLEASGGALDTQYF. In DNA form, the CDR3 reads TGCGCCAGCAGCTTGGAGGCCAGCGGGGGGGCCCTAGATACGCAGTATTTT.

This chain connects TRBV10-3 to TRBJ2-5; D possibly corresponds to TRBD2 (6 bases). V was cut by 3 bases and J by 5 bases, with 13 bases left in between. The CDR3 runs 14 residues. From germline, CDR1 is ENHRY and CDR2 SYGVKD. The CDR3, as DNA: TGTGCCATCAGTGACGGGTACGCGGGGGAGACCCAGTACTTC. Its protein product is CAISDGYAGETQYF.